The 25 T cell receptor beta chains presented below share a single source sample, sequenced in a study of cytomegalovirus exposure and HLA in healthy donors. The table came from immunoSEQ multiplex PCR; TCRdb's copy has only in-frame clones and leaves some out. The table shows approximately 120,000 clones, with around 90% occurring only once. Sequenced input: PBMCs. Source of these receptors: a woman between 18 and 29 years old in good health and CMV-seronegative.

The chain is built from TRBV6-4 and TRBJ1-5; 7 nucleotides align to TRBD1. The CDR3 length is 14 residues. CDR1 MRHNA and CDR2 SNTAGT come from the germline V gene. J lost 6 bases, V lost 6 bases, and 8 bases had no gene match. This CDR3 reads CASRQEQGGQPQHF. CDR3 nucleotides: TGTGCCAGCAGGCAGGAGCAGGGGGGTCAGCCCCAGCATTTT.

The genes are TRBV25-1 and TRBJ2-3, with 13 bases fitting TRBD2. The length of the CDR3 is 16 residues. Germline V gene data show CDR1 as MGHDK and CDR2 as SYGVNS. Germline trimming cut 3 bases from V and 5 bases from J; bases unmatched to any gene: 5. The DNA of the CDR3 is TGTGCCAGCAGTGAGCGACTAGCGGGAGGCAGAGATACGCAGTATTTT. Translated: CASSERLAGGRDTQYF.

This chain uses TRBV5-5 with TRBJ1-1, with unresolved D. CDR1 and CDR2 from the germline V gene are SGHKS and YYEKEE (reference sequence). V was shortened by 9 bases and J by 0 bases, with 12 bases between the two germline ends. This CDR3 has 13 amino acids. The CDR3: CATQRSLNTEAFF. CDR3 nucleotide sequence: TGTGCCACCCAGCGATCGTTGAACACTGAAGCTTTCTTT.

The chain is built from TRBV2 and TRBJ1-5, with TRBD1 identical over 8 bases. Per the germline V gene, CDR1 is SNHLY and CDR2 is FYNNEI. Unmatched junction bases numbered 3, after V lost 3 bases and J lost 2 bases. The CDR3 has 15 amino acids. CDR3: CASSDATGGNQPQHF. In DNA form, the CDR3 reads TGTGCCAGCAGTGACGCGACAGGGGGCAATCAGCCCCAGCATTTT.

This chain joins TRBV7-9 and TRBJ1-2; 7 nucleotides match TRBD1. The CDR3 length is 17 residues. In germline, CDR1 is SEHNR, CDR2 FQNEAQ (reference sequence). Trimming removed 2 bases from V and 3 bases from J; junction bases left unmatched: 12. In DNA form, the CDR3 reads TGTGCCAGCAGCTTATCCTGGGACAGATCTCGTCACTATGGCTACACCTTC. This gives the protein CASSLSWDRSRHYGYTF.

V usage is TRBV4-2 and J usage is TRBJ2-3; 11 bases line up with TRBD2. The CDR3 is 16 amino acids. Germline loops: CDR1 LGHNA, CDR2 YNFKEQ. Losses at the gene ends were 0 bases for V and 4 bases for J; bases not matched to a gene: 3. The DNA for the CDR3 is TGTGCCAGCAGCCAAGATACTAGCGGGAGCGCAGATACGCAGTATTTT. Translated: CASSQDTSGSADTQYF.

J is TRBJ2-6 and V is TRBV9; no clear D. The CDR3 is 14 amino acids. The germline V gene has CDR1 SGDLS and CDR2 YYNGEE. V lost 2 bases and J lost 1, with 4 bases in between. The CDR3 DNA follows: TGTGCCAGCAGCGTCCTATCTGGGGCCAACGTCCTGACTTTC. Its translation: CASSVLSGANVLTF.

The DNA of the CDR3 is TGTGCCATCAGAGGGACTAGCGGGTCCGGGGAGCTGTTTTTT. Its protein product is CAIRGTSGSGELFF. The gene calls are TRBV10-3 and TRBJ2-2; 12 bases match TRBD2. Unmatched junction bases numbered 2, after V lost 6 bases and J lost 6 bases. Germline V gene sequence: CDR1 ENHRY, CDR2 SYGVKD. The CDR3 extends over 14 amino acids.

This chain uses TRBV10-2 with TRBJ1-5; D is undetermined. Trimming removed 3 bases at V and 0 bases at J, with 12 bases between. CDR3 length: 16 residues. The germline V gene encodes CDR1 WSHSY and CDR2 SAAADI. The CDR3 region has the DNA TGCGCCAGCAGTGAACGAACAGTATATAGCAATCAGCCCCAGCATTTT. It is translated as CASSERTVYSNQPQHF.

This rearrangement joins TRBV15 to TRBJ2-1; 8 nucleotides match TRBD2. The CDR3 is 16 residues long. Per germline, CDR1 LNHNV and CDR2 YYDKDF (reference sequence). The V and J ends lost 5 bases and 0 bases, in that order; junction bases with no gene match: 6. DNA for the CDR3: TGTGCCACCAGCTCACAAAGCGGGGGCTCCTACAATGAGCAGTTCTTC. It codes for CATSSQSGGSYNEQFF.

The chain recombines TRBV7-2 with TRBJ2-2; 13 bases line up with TRBD2. The germline gives CDR1 SGHTA, CDR2 FQGNSA. CDR3 length: 16 residues. V trimming: 1 base; J trimming: 8 bases; junction bases outside the gene matches: 4. This CDR3 is CASSLGLAGGSGELFF. The CDR3, as DNA: TGTGCCAGCAGCTTAGGACTAGCGGGGGGATCAGGGGAGCTGTTTTTT.

The chain carries TRBV13 and TRBJ2-1; 7 bases agree with TRBD2. Germline loops: CDR1 PRHDT, CDR2 FYEKMQ (reference sequence). This CDR3 is built from 16 residues. Trimming took 5 bases from V and 1 from J; bases not matched to a gene: 8. The CDR3 region has the DNA TGTGCCAGCAGCCCCAGACTAGCCGGGTCCTACAATGAGCAGTTCTTC. Translation: CASSPRLAGSYNEQFF.

The chain joins TRBV9 to TRBJ2-5; the D gene is possibly TRBD2 (5 bases). V was pared by 0 bases and J by 1 base, with 7 bases between. CDR1 SGDLS and CDR2 YYNGEE come from the germline V gene. CDR3 length equals 14 residues. The CDR3 nucleotides read TGTGCCAGCAGCGTAGGAGGGCTCCAAGAGACCCAGTACTTC. Its translation: CASSVGGLQETQYF.

This chain connects TRBV5-6 to TRBJ2-1; 8 positions agree with TRBD2. Germline CDR1 and CDR2: SGHDT and YYEEEE. The CDR3 runs to 15 residues. The V segment lost 4 bases and the J segment 4 bases; nucleotides outside the gene matches: 7. CDR3 DNA sequence: TGTGCCAGCAGCCTCAGCGGGAGCGGGTACAATGAGCAGTTCTTC. Translated, it gives CASSLSGSGYNEQFF.

The V gene is TRBV5-6, the J gene TRBJ1-5; 7 bases agree with TRBD1. Germline values: CDR1 SGHDT, CDR2 YYEEEE. V gave up 0 bases and J gave up 0 bases; unmatched junction bases: 6. The CDR3 consists of 17 residues. This CDR3 is CASSLGVDRSSNQPQHF. In nucleotides, the CDR3 is TGTGCCAGCAGCTTGGGTGTGGACAGGAGTAGCAATCAGCCCCAGCATTTT.

This chain joins TRBV7-2 and TRBJ1-2, with D possibly TRBD1 on 6 matching bases. V lost 10 bases to trimming and J lost 2 bases, with 20 bases between them. The CDR3 consists of 15 residues. Germline-derived CDR1 and CDR2 are SGHTA and FQGNSA. CDR3 in amino acids: CAKTIGGAMNYGYTF. In nucleotides, the CDR3 is TGTGCCAAGACCATCGGGGGGGCTATGAACTATGGCTACACCTTC.

The chain links TRBV9 to TRBJ2-1; 8 bases line up with TRBD2. The V gene end was trimmed by 0 bases and the J gene end by 4 bases; junction bases not matched to a gene: 6. Germline values: CDR1 SGDLS, CDR2 YYNGEE. The CDR3 totals 16 residues. The CDR3 reads CASSVVETSAYNEQFF. In nucleotides, the CDR3 is TGTGCCAGCAGCGTAGTGGAGACTAGCGCATACAATGAGCAGTTCTTC.

A single count supports this clone. The V gene is TRBV7-2, the J gene TRBJ2-3; D not certain. Germline V gives CDR1 SGHTA, CDR2 FQGNSA. This CDR3 comprises 13 residues. V lost 1 base to trimming and J lost 5 bases, with 7 bases between them. Here the CDR3 DNA reads TGTGCCAGCAGCTTAGGGCCGGGAGATACGCAGTATTTT. It specifies CASSLGPGDTQYF.

The chain is built from TRBV5-4 and TRBJ1-3; perhaps TRBD1 as D (6 bases). Looked up from germline, CDR1 is SGHNT and CDR2 is YYREEE (reference sequence). This CDR3 has 16 amino acids. The V and J ends lost 3 bases and 1 base respectively, with 14 bases between them. The CDR3 spells CASSSGTGSSGNTIYF. CDR3 sequence (DNA): TGTGCCAGCAGCTCCGGAACAGGGTCATCTGGAAACACCATATATTTT.

The gene calls are TRBV5-6 and TRBJ2-1; TRBD2 aligns across 11 bases. CDR1 SGHDT and CDR2 YYEEEE come from the germline V gene. The CDR3 length is 17 residues. The ends lost 4 bases at V and 2 bases at J; junction bases unmatched: 8. The CDR3 nucleotides are TGTGCCAGCAGCCTCCCCAGACTAGCGGGGACCTACAATGAGCAGTTCTTC. Translating gives CASSLPRLAGTYNEQFF.

This chain links TRBV2 with TRBJ1-4, with D maybe TRBD1 (6 bases). CDR1 and CDR2 (germline): SNHLY, FYNNEI. Deletions cut 5 bases from V and 0 bases from J, with 10 bases between. The CDR3 length is 15 residues. Written as DNA, the CDR3 is TGTGCCAGCAGTTTGGACAGAACAACTAATGAAAAACTGTTTTTT. Its protein is CASSLDRTTNEKLFF.

The genes are TRBV7-3 and TRBJ2-3, with TRBD2 matching over 7 bases. The V and J ends lost 4 bases and 4 bases, in that order; junction bases with no gene match: 14. CDR1 is SGHTA and CDR2 is FQGTGA in the germline V gene. The CDR3 has 17 residues. CDR3 nucleotides: TGTGCCAGCAGCTCCGAGGCGACTAGCCCGGGGGCAGATACGCAGTATTTT. This translates into CASSSEATSPGADTQYF.

This clone was seen just once. CDR3 sequence reads: CASSPDRGPTGELFF. The CDR3 DNA sequence: TGTGCCAGCTCACCAGACAGGGGGCCCACCGGGGAGCTGTTTTTT. The J gene is TRBJ2-2, the V gene TRBV18, with TRBD1 identical over 10 bases. V lost 2 bases to trimming and J lost 4 bases; unmatched junction nucleotides: 1. Germline assignment: CDR1 KGHSH and CDR2 LQKENI. This CDR3 is 15 amino acids long.

The rearrangement joins TRBV14 to TRBJ1-6; possible D gene TRBD1, 5 bases. The germline V gene encodes CDR1 SGHDN and CDR2 FVKESK. This CDR3 is built from 19 residues. Trimming stripped 4 bases from V and 0 bases from J, with 19 bases between. CDR3 sequence reads: CASSLPTGDGISYNSPLHF. The CDR3 nucleotides read TGTGCCAGCAGCCTCCCCACGGGGGACGGAATCTCCTATAATTCACCCCTCCACTTT.

This clone was observed once. This chain connects TRBV11-2 to TRBJ1-4; no reliable D call. Trimming stripped 1 base from V and 3 bases from J, with 9 bases between. The CDR3 runs 15 residues. Germline V gene data show CDR1 as SGHAT and CDR2 as FQNNGV. In DNA, the CDR3 is TGTGCCAGCAGCTTAGGGCTCCTGGCTAATGAAAAACTGTTTTTT. This translates into CASSLGLLANEKLFF.